A single sample gave rise to the 22 T cell receptor beta chains below, sequenced in a study of identical twins (TCRdb year 2016). Receptors were amplified or captured by 5' RACE. Sequencing used an Illumina HiSeq 2000. The public reads were run again by TCRdb, first through fastp at Q25 and then through MiXCR, and only productive beta chains were kept. Rows are unified per CDR3 protein, each entry keeping the most common DNA and genes. The sample table lists approximately 490,000 distinct CDR3 sequences, approximately 20% of them with a count of one. In total, the top ten clones hold about 0.5% of the sample. These same records also appear under a second study, on yellow fever vaccine responses in identical twins.

Sequencing was performed on CD4+ T cells sorted from blood. These receptors all stem from a woman aged 18-30 years in good health.

Only a few counts were recorded for this clonotype. The chain combines TRBV27 with TRBJ2-1; TRBD1 agrees at 9 bases. The CDR3 length is 15 residues. Germline-derived CDR1 and CDR2 are MNHEY and SMNVEV (reference sequence). V was pared by 6 bases and J by 6 bases, with 9 bases of the junction left unmatched. Written as DNA, the CDR3 is TGTGCCAGCAGCCCCGGGACAGGGATAAGCAATGAGCAGTTCTTC. Its protein product is CASSPGTGISNEQFF.

This clonotype was seen more than once but under ten times. V gene TRBV6-2 or TRBV6-3 combines with J gene TRBJ2-1; no clear D. Germline V gene sequence: CDR1 MNHEY, CDR2 SVGEGT. The CDR3 covers 17 residues. V was shortened by 3 bases and J by 7 bases, with 22 bases between the two germline ends. The CDR3: CASSYDSFSSPRNEQFF. The CDR3 DNA follows: TGTGCCAGCAGTTATGACTCGTTCTCCAGCCCTAGGAATGAGCAGTTCTTC.

This clonotype showed up just a few times. The gene calls are TRBV27 and TRBJ2-1, with 11 bases that match TRBD2. The germline V gene has CDR1 MNHEY and CDR2 SMNVEV (reference sequence). J lost 5 bases, V lost 2 bases, and 8 bases had no gene match. The CDR3 loop spans 17 amino acids. CDR3 amino acids: CASSLRLAGLGNNEQFF. The DNA of the CDR3 is TGTGCCAGCAGTTTACGACTAGCGGGACTTGGGAACAATGAGCAGTTCTTC.

V is TRBV28 and J is TRBJ2-7, with a possible D match to TRBD1 (5 bases). Germline CDR1 and CDR2: MDHEN and SYDVKM. The CDR3 runs 13 residues. Trimming removed 9 bases at V and 3 bases at J, with 15 bases between. CDR3 nucleotides: TGTGCCAGTCAGGATGACAGCGACTACGAGCAGTACTTC. Protein: CASQDDSDYEQYF. Full variable domain (missing parts from reference TRBV28 and TRBJ2-7): DVKVTQSSRYLVKRTGEKVFLECVQDMDHENMFWYRQDPGLGLRLIYFSYDVKMKEKGDIPEGYSVSREKKERFSLILESASTNQTSMYLCASQDDSDYEQYFGPGTRLTVT.

The chain carries TRBV20-1 and TRBJ2-1, with 7 bases that match TRBD2. This CDR3 comprises 15 residues. Germline CDR1 DFQATT, CDR2 SNEGSKA (reference sequence). After removal of 3 bases from V and 4 bases from J, the junction contained 9 bases not matched to a gene. The CDR3 region is CSASAQAGRYNEQFF. CDR3 bases: TGCAGTGCTAGTGCCCAAGCGGGGAGATACAATGAGCAGTTCTTC.

The rearrangement joins TRBV20-1 to TRBJ2-7; 8 nucleotides line up with TRBD2. Losses at the gene ends were 1 base for V and 2 bases for J; bases not matched to a gene: 7. Looked up from germline, CDR1 is DFQATT and CDR2 is SNEGSKA (reference sequence). The CDR3 has 15 residues. This chain's CDR3 is CSARVPGGSAYEQYF. DNA of the CDR3: TGCAGTGCTAGAGTACCGGGAGGGAGTGCCTACGAGCAGTACTTC.

This clonotype was found a few times. The rearrangement joins TRBV20-1 to TRBJ2-1, with 9 bases that match TRBD2. The CDR3 length is 16 residues. With 1 base clipped from V and 3 bases from J, the junction kept 7 bases outside the gene matches. Germline V gene data show CDR1 as DFQATT and CDR2 as SNEGSKA (reference sequence). The CDR3 DNA reads as TGCAGTGCTAGAGGAGAGCATAGCGGGAGCTACAATGAGCAGTTCTTC. It specifies CSARGEHSGSYNEQFF.

J is TRBJ2-3 and V is TRBV5-1, with D perhaps matching TRBD2 (5 bases). This CDR3 spans 15 amino acids. Germline-derived CDR1 and CDR2 are SGHRS and YFSETQ. Trimming removed 2 bases from V and 2 bases from J, with 12 bases in between. In DNA form, the CDR3 reads TGCGCCAGCAGCTTCCAAGCGGACCACACAGATACGCAGTATTTT. It is translated as CASSFQADHTDTQYF.

The chain couples TRBV6-1 to TRBJ1-1, with D perhaps TRBD1 (5 bases). Germline CDR1 MNHNS, CDR2 SASEGT. Trimming removed 6 bases from V and 4 bases from J, with 15 bases in between. CDR3 size: 14 residues. The CDR3 DNA is TGTGCCAGCAGAACCAGCCTGCAGGGCACTGAAGCTTTCTTT. This gives the protein CASRTSLQGTEAFF.

The chain links TRBV20-1 to TRBJ2-1; D ambiguous. V was clipped by 0 bases and J by 8 bases, with 11 bases between them. CDR3 size: 13 residues. Germline V gene sequence: CDR1 DFQATT, CDR2 SNEGSKA (reference sequence). The CDR3 sequence is CSARDLNPDEQFF. For the CDR3, the DNA is TGCAGTGCTAGAGACCTCAACCCGGATGAGCAGTTCTTC.

This clonotype showed up just a few times. The chain uses TRBV7-6 and TRBJ2-7; either TRBD1 or TRBD2 may supply D (6 bases each). CDR3 size: 17 residues. Per the germline V gene, CDR1 is SGHVS and CDR2 is FNYEAQ. V lost 6 bases to trimming and J lost 1 base, with 22 bases between them. The CDR3 DNA follows: TGTGCCAGCAGTACGCCCGTTAGGGGGAGGATTTCCTACGAGCAGTACTTC. This sequence encodes CASSTPVRGRISYEQYF.

This clonotype has only a few counts. The chain carries TRBV2 and TRBJ2-3, with 11 bases aligning to TRBD2. The CDR3 is made up of 14 amino acids. V was clipped by 10 bases and J by 2 bases; unmatched bases: 5. Germline CDR1 is SNHLY and CDR2 is FYNNEI. DNA of the CDR3: TGTGCCACACTAGCGGGAGCTTTCACAGATACGCAGTATTTT. Protein sequence: CATLAGAFTDTQYF.

The rearrangement uses TRBV15 and TRBJ2-7; D is ambiguous. This CDR3 is built from 14 residues. Trimming cost V 0 bases and J 3 bases, with 9 bases left between them. Looked up from germline, CDR1 is LNHNV and CDR2 is YYDKDF (reference sequence). The CDR3, as DNA: TGTGCCACCAGCAGAGATTATCAGAGCTACGAGCAGTACTTC. Encoded protein: CATSRDYQSYEQYF.

This clonotype was counted only a few times. The chain combines TRBV7-2 with TRBJ2-1; 10 bases are a match to TRBD2. Looked up from germline, CDR1 is SGHTA and CDR2 is FQGNSA. Trimming removed 5 bases from V and 5 bases from J; junction bases left unmatched: 9. The CDR3 has 16 amino acids. The CDR3 DNA reads as TGTGCCAGCAGCGCCCCCCGGACTAGCGGTAACAATGAGCAGTTCTTC. Translating it yields CASSAPRTSGNNEQFF.

V usage is TRBV12-3 or TRBV12-4 and J usage is TRBJ2-6, with D possibly TRBD2 on 5 matching bases. Trimming pared 8 bases from V and 0 bases from J, leaving 20 bases between. The CDR3 totals 18 residues. The CDR3 coding sequence is TGTGCCAGCCAAAAAACAGCGGTCGTTATCTCTGGGGCCAACGTCCTGACTTTC. Its translation: CASQKTAVVISGANVLTF.

This clonotype was recorded a few times. The chain combines TRBV29-1 with TRBJ1-1; possibly TRBD1 for D (5 bases). The germline V gene has CDR1 SQVTM and CDR2 ANQGSEA. Between the trimmed V and J ends, which lost 4 bases and 4 bases, there was a span of 10 bases. The CDR3 runs to 12 residues. In nucleotides, the CDR3 is TGCAGCGTTGCAGGGTTAAGCACTGAAGCTTTCTTT. It codes for CSVAGLSTEAFF.

This chain uses TRBV6-2 or TRBV6-3 with TRBJ2-3; D might be TRBD1 (6 bases). Looked up from germline, CDR1 is MNHEY and CDR2 is SVGEGT. The CDR3 has 16 residues. V was cut by 1 base and J by 2 bases, with 13 bases left in between. The CDR3 DNA reads TGTGCCAGCAGTTACTTCAGCAGGGGAACCACAGATACGCAGTATTTT. This codes for CASSYFSRGTTDTQYF.

The chain combines TRBV20-1 with TRBJ2-7, with TRBD1 matching 9 bases. CDR3 size: 13 residues. The V gene's germline CDR1 is DFQATT and CDR2 SNEGSKA (reference sequence). V was clipped by 4 bases and J by 9 bases; unmatched bases: 10. The DNA for the CDR3 is TGCAGTGCTATGGGGCGGGACAGGGATGGGCAGTACGTC. Translation gives CSAMGRDRDGQYV.

This clonotype was counted at least ten times. This sequence joins TRBV5-1 and TRBJ2-5; D might be TRBD1 (5 bases). The CDR3 length is 13 residues. Per germline, CDR1 SGHRS and CDR2 YFSETQ. The germline V and J ends were trimmed by 4 bases and 2 bases, with 9 bases remaining between them. Here the CDR3 DNA reads TGCGCCAGCAGCCCCGACAGTCAAGAGACCCAGTACTTC. It is translated as CASSPDSQETQYF.

This clonotype came up a few times. The chain combines TRBV12-3 or TRBV12-4 with TRBJ1-1, with D perhaps matching TRBD1 (6 bases). Trimming cost V 6 bases and J 1 base, with 21 bases left between them. The CDR3 is 17 residues long. CDR3 amino acids: CASRGAINQAPNTEAFF. The CDR3 coding sequence is TGTGCCAGCAGGGGGGCCATAAATCAGGCTCCGAACACTGAAGCTTTCTTT.

This CDR3 reads CASIPQGGSGRAPVAKNIQYF. The DNA of the CDR3 is TGTGCCAGCATCCCCCAAGGGGGTAGCGGGAGGGCTCCGGTAGCCAAAAACATTCAGTACTTC. The chain combines TRBV2 with TRBJ2-4, with TRBD2 matching over 11 bases. This CDR3 comprises 21 residues. In germline, CDR1 is SNHLY, CDR2 FYNNEI. V lost 7 bases and J lost 0; bases outside the gene matches: 20.

The CDR3 sequence is CASSLVSYRGIGYTF. CDR3 nucleotide sequence: TGTGCCAGCAGCTTGGTTTCCTACAGGGGAATAGGCTACACCTTC. J is TRBJ1-2 and V is TRBV5-5; 7 bases are a match to TRBD1. The germline V gene encodes CDR1 SGHKS and CDR2 YYEKEE (reference sequence). The CDR3 is 15 residues long. The V and J ends lost 0 bases and 8 bases, in that order; junction bases with no gene match: 10.